The 24 T cell receptor beta chains in this list originate from one sample, sequenced in a study of radiotherapy plus CTLA-4 blockade in lung cancer. Libraries were prepared by immunoSEQ multiplex PCR; TCRdb keeps only in-frame clonotypes and omits some of them. The table has 40,000 to 60,000 clones, 75% to 90% seen once. Sample: peripheral blood, taken from a patient treated with radiotherapy plus ipilimumab. These receptor sequences come from a human donor with non-small cell lung cancer that progressed on radiotherapy plus ipilimumab. Some clones in this sample may be carry-over from other donors' samples.

This clone was observed once. The rearrangement joins TRBV10-3 to TRBJ2-2; TRBD1 is a possible D gene (6 bases). CDR1 and CDR2 from the germline V gene are ENHRY and SYGVKD. This CDR3 has 14 amino acids. V was trimmed by 2 bases and J by 6 bases, leaving 10 bases between them. CDR3 nucleotides: TGTGCCATCAGTGAGCCACAGGGCCCCGGGGAGCTGTTTTTT. Protein: CAISEPQGPGELFF.

The chain is built from TRBV12-5 and TRBJ1-1; D gene unclear. CDR3 length: 14 residues. The germline V gene encodes CDR1 LGHNT and CDR2 FRNRAP. V shed 5 bases and J shed 4 bases, with 14 bases lying between them. CDR3 DNA sequence: TGTGCTAGTGGTCTAGCCTCGAGTGGCACTGAAGCTTTCTTT. Translation: CASGLASSGTEAFF.

The chain links TRBV7-2 to TRBJ2-7; D perhaps matches TRBD2 (6 bases). Per germline, CDR1 SGHTA and CDR2 FQGNSA. Trimming left V 7 bases short and J 3 bases short, with 16 bases between. This CDR3 region has 14 residues. CDR3 DNA: TGTGCCAGCACCCGTCAGGGCGGGAACTACGAGCAGTACTTC. Its translation is CASTRQGGNYEQYF.

The V call is TRBV21-1, the J call TRBJ1-1. TRBV21-1 is a pseudogene locus. The CDR3 has 13 amino acids. The CDR3 DNA is TGTGCCAGCAGATTTCACTTCGGAGCTGAAGCTTTCTTT. Encoded protein: CASRFHFGAEAFF.

The genes are TRBV7-3 and TRBJ2-1; D possibly corresponds to TRBD1 (5 bases). With 0 bases removed from V and 10 bases from J, the gap between germline ends came to 10 bases. The CDR3 contains 13 residues. The germline V gene encodes CDR1 SGHTA and CDR2 FQGTGA. CDR3 sequence: CASSLTRVDEQFF. The DNA of the CDR3 is TGTGCCAGCAGCTTAACCAGGGTGGACGAGCAGTTCTTC.

This clone was found once. The chain carries TRBV7-8 and TRBJ2-7; 8 bases line up with TRBD2. Trimming cost V 1 base and J 3 bases; bases outside gene matches: 8. This CDR3 has 16 amino acids. CDR1 and CDR2 from the germline V gene are SGHVS and FQNEAQ. The CDR3 nucleotides are TGTGCCAGCAGCTTAGGTGCGGGAGGCCTTTACTACGAGCAGTACTTC. Amino acid sequence: CASSLGAGGLYYEQYF. Full variable domain (outside the CDR3, taken from reference TRBV7-8 and TRBJ2-7): GAGVSQSPRYKVAKRGQDVALRCDPISGHVSLFWYQQALGQGPEFLTYFQNEAQLDKSGLPSDRFFAERPEGSVSTLKIQRTQQEDSAVYLCASSLGAGGLYYEQYFGPGTRLTVT.

This rearrangement joins TRBV4-1 to TRBJ2-7, with 9 bases identical to TRBD1. The CDR3 extends over 14 amino acids. With 5 bases clipped from V and 4 bases from J, the junction kept 6 bases outside the gene matches. Germline CDR1 and CDR2: MGHRA and YSYEKL. Here the CDR3 DNA reads TGCGCCAGCAGCATCGGGACAGGGTTATACGAGCAGTACTTC. It codes for CASSIGTGLYEQYF.

In the case of this clone: Other nucleotide sequences from this sample produce the same CDR3. The V call is TRBV6-1, the J call TRBJ2-1; 13 nucleotides align to TRBD2. CDR3 length: 15 amino acids. V was pared by 3 bases and J by 6 bases, with 2 bases of the junction left unmatched. From germline, CDR1 is MNHNS and CDR2 SASEGT. The CDR3 sequence is CASSDGLAGANEQFF. In nucleotides, the CDR3 is TGTGCCAGCAGTGACGGACTAGCGGGAGCCAATGAGCAGTTCTTC.

In its sample, this clone was seen once. This chain connects TRBV5-1 to TRBJ2-6; 8 positions agree with TRBD2. V shed 1 base and J 0 bases; nucleotides not matched to a gene: 6. Germline CDR1 is SGHRS and CDR2 is YFSETQ. There are 18 residues in the CDR3. DNA of the CDR3: TGCGCCAGCAGCTTGACGACTAGCGTAAGCTCTGGGGCCAACGTCCTGACTTTC. Amino acids: CASSLTTSVSSGANVLTF. The entire variable domain, with the rest obtained from reference TRBV5-1 and TRBJ2-6, is as follows: KAGVTQTPRYLIKTRGQQVTLSCSPISGHRSVSWYQQTPGQGLQFLFEYFSETQRNKGNFPGRFSGRQFSNSRSEMNVSTLELGDSALYLCASSLTTSVSSGANVLTFGAGSRLTVL.

This clone was recorded once. The J gene is TRBJ2-2, the V gene TRBV10-1, with 10 positions matching TRBD2. CDR1 and CDR2 (germline): WNHNN, SYGVQD (reference sequence). This CDR3 spans 20 amino acids. The junction had 20 bases not matched to a gene; V was cut back by 5 bases and J by 5 bases. This CDR3 reads CASSRKTTGLAGVRTGELFF. The DNA of the CDR3 is TGCGCCAGCAGTCGGAAGACGACGGGGCTAGCGGGAGTTAGGACCGGGGAGCTGTTTTTT.

The gene calls are TRBV14 and TRBJ2-1; the D gene is possibly TRBD1 (5 bases). V lost 0 bases and J lost 9, with 9 bases in between. Germline V gene sequence: CDR1 SGHDN, CDR2 FVKESK. CDR3 length: 13 residues. Here the CDR3 DNA reads TGTGCCAGCAGCCAAGACCCTAGGGGTGAGCAGTTCTTC. Translating it yields CASSQDPRGEQFF.

V and J are TRBV7-9 and TRBJ2-2; D not certain. CDR3 length equals 17 residues. V was trimmed by 1 base and J by 2 bases, leaving 14 bases between them. Germline values: CDR1 SEHNR, CDR2 FQNEAQ (reference sequence). The CDR3 sequence is CASSLVWQRSNTGELFF. In DNA form, the CDR3 reads TGTGCCAGCAGCTTAGTGTGGCAGCGATCCAACACCGGGGAGCTGTTTTTT.

The chain joins TRBV27 to TRBJ1-5, with D possibly being TRBD1 (6 bases). V was trimmed by 6 bases and J by 6 bases, leaving 15 bases between them. The CDR3 runs 14 residues. CDR1 is MNHEY, CDR2 SMNVEV, per germline (reference sequence). Written as DNA, the CDR3 is TGTGCCAGCAGGTATACAGGGATCGGTCAGCCCCAGCATTTT. Encoded protein: CASRYTGIGQPQHF.

This rearrangement joins TRBV10-1 to TRBJ2-1; the D gene is possibly TRBD1 (6 bases). The germline V and J ends were trimmed by 6 bases and 8 bases, with 17 bases remaining between them. Germline CDR1 is WNHNN and CDR2 is SYGVQD (reference sequence). The CDR3 spans 14 residues. As DNA, the CDR3 is TGCGCCAGCAGCGGGACAAGGCCAGTGGATGAGCAGTTCTTC. Translating gives CASSGTRPVDEQFF.

This clone has more than one count but fewer than ten. V and J are TRBV5-1 and TRBJ2-7; the match to TRBD2 covers 9 bases. CDR3 length: 14 residues. With V trimmed by 4 bases and J by 3 bases, 5 bases remained unmatched. The germline V gene encodes CDR1 SGHRS and CDR2 YFSETQ. The CDR3 DNA is TGCGCCAGCAGCGGGTGGCGGGGGGGCTACGAGCAGTACTTC. This sequence encodes CASSGWRGGYEQYF.

This chain links TRBV15 with TRBJ1-5; 10 bases line up with TRBD1. V gave up 1 base and J gave up 5 bases; unmatched junction bases: 2. Germline V lookup: CDR1 LNHNV, CDR2 YYDKDF (reference sequence). The CDR3 sequence is 15 residues long. In DNA, the CDR3 is TGTGCCACCAGCAGAGCCGGGACAGGGGATCAGCCCCAGCATTTT. Its translation is CATSRAGTGDQPQHF.

The V call is TRBV7-9, the J call TRBJ2-5; D unresolved. The V gene lost 5 bases and the J gene lost 5 bases, with 9 bases spanning the gap. CDR3 length equals 12 residues. Germline V gives CDR1 SEHNR, CDR2 FQNEAQ (reference sequence). The CDR3: CASSLDTETQYF. DNA for the CDR3: TGTGCCAGCAGCCTTGACACTGAGACCCAGTACTTC.

The chain couples TRBV11-3 to TRBJ2-2; D is perhaps TRBD2 (6 bases). The germline V gene has CDR1 SGHNT and CDR2 YENEEA. The length of the CDR3 is 14 residues. V lost 4 bases, J lost 6 bases, and 12 bases lay in between. The CDR3 DNA reads TGTGCCAGCAGCTCGGGACCGGGGGCCGGGGAGCTGTTTTTT. This codes for CASSSGPGAGELFF. Looking up the rest from reference TRBV11-3 and TRBJ2-2 gives the full variable domain: EAGVVQSPRYKIIEKKQPVAFWCNPISGHNTLYWYLQNLGQGPELLIRYENEEAVDDSQLPKDRFSAERLKGVDSTLKIQPAELGDSAVYLCASSSGPGAGELFFGEGSRLTVL.

V gene TRBV7-2 combines with J gene TRBJ2-5; tentatively, D is TRBD1 (5 bases). With 5 bases removed from V and 5 bases from J, the gap between germline ends came to 12 bases. The V gene's germline CDR1 is SGHTA and CDR2 FQGNSA. The CDR3 runs 13 residues. CDR3 nucleotides: TGTGCCAGCAGCACCCGACAGATTGAGACCCAGTACTTC. This codes for CASSTRQIETQYF.

The J gene is TRBJ2-1, the V gene TRBV2; a possible D gene is TRBD2 (6 bases). This CDR3 is built from 12 residues. Germline CDR1 is SNHLY and CDR2 is FYNNEI. V was pared by 0 bases and J by 15 bases, with 12 bases between. CDR3 loop: CASSEAGRSGFF. In DNA, the CDR3 is TGTGCCAGCAGTGAAGCAGGGAGGAGCGGGTTCTTC.

The chain uses TRBV7-2 and TRBJ2-3; possibly TRBD2 for D (7 bases). V gave up 1 base and J gave up 6 bases, with 14 bases separating them. Per the germline V gene, CDR1 is SGHTA and CDR2 is FQGNSA. The CDR3 sequence is 15 residues long. The DNA of the CDR3 is TGTGCCAGCAGCTTAGTACGAGGGGGGGCGGATACGCAGTATTTT. Its translation is CASSLVRGGADTQYF.

CDR3 bases: TGTGCCAGTAGAGGACAGGCCCGTGACAATCAGCCCCAGCATTTT. As protein: CASRGQARDNQPQHF. J is TRBJ1-5 and V is TRBV19; TRBD1 agrees at 7 bases. Germline CDR1 reads LNHDA; CDR2 reads SQIVND (reference sequence). The CDR3 is 15 residues long. J was trimmed by 3 bases and V by 6 bases; bases with no gene match: 8.

This rearrangement joins TRBV10-3 to TRBJ2-7; perhaps TRBD2 as D (6 bases). Germline V CDR1 and CDR2: ENHRY, SYGVKD. This CDR3 has 15 residues. Trimming left V 2 bases short and J 0 bases short, with 11 bases between. CDR3 bases: TGTGCCATCAGTGAGCCGGGACTGAACTCCTACGAGCAGTACTTC. The encoded protein is CAISEPGLNSYEQYF.

The gene calls are TRBV6-5 and TRBJ1-1, with TRBD1 as a possible D gene (6 bases). The ends were cut back, 6 bases at V and 4 bases at J, with 15 bases in the middle. CDR3 size: 14 residues. The germline V gene has CDR1 MNHEY and CDR2 SVGAGI. The CDR3 loop is CASRAQGPSTEAFF. CDR3 bases: TGTGCCAGCAGGGCACAGGGTCCCTCCACTGAAGCTTTCTTT.